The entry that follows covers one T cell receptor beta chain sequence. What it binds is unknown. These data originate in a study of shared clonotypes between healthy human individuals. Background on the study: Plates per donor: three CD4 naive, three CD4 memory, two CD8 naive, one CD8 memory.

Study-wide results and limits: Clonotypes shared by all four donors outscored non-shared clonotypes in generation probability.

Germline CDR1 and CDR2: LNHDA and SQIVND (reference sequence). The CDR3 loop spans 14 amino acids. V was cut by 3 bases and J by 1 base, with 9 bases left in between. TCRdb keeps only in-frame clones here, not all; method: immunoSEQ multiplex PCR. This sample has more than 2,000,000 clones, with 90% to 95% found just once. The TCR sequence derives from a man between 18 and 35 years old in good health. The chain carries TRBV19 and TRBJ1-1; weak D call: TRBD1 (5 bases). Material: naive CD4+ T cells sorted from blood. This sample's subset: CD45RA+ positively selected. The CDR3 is CASSITGANTEAFF. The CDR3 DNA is TGTGCCAGTAGTATTACAGGAGCGAACACTGAAGCTTTCTTT. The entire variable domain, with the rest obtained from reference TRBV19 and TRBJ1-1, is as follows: DGGITQSPKYLFRKEGQNVTLSCEQNLNHDAMYWYRQDPGQGLRLIYYSQIVNDFQKGDIAEGYSVSREKKESFPLTVTSAQKNPTAFYLCASSITGANTEAFFGQGTRLTVV.